This T cell receptor beta chain was documented in a study of blood T cell repertoires in COVID-19. Per the original data handling: How many nucleated cells were present was estimated from reference gene primer amplification. Measured with immunoSEQ multiplex PCR; TCRdb has only the in-frame clones, and not every one. V, J and clone size are those of that table, while D and trimming were read from the DNA. Among 250,000 or so clones listed, approximately 90% were seen once. The specimen was PBMCs or T cells enriched from blood (not recorded which). This receptor was identified in a woman between 25 and 40 years old with acute COVID-19.

CDR3 nucleotides: TGCGCCAGCAGCCAAGGGGCCGGGGGGGCTGGCTACACCTTC. It encodes CASSQGAGGAGYTF. The chain joins TRBV4-1 to TRBJ1-2; D possibly corresponds to TRBD1 (6 bases). This CDR3 has 14 amino acids. Germline V gene lookup returns CDR1 MGHRA and CDR2 YSYEKL. Between the trimmed V and J ends, which lost 1 base and 7 bases, there was a span of 13 bases.